A selection of T cell receptor beta chains follows, all from one sample in a study of blood T cell repertoires in COVID-19. Profiled with immunoSEQ multiplex PCR; TCRdb holds only in-frame clones, not every one. The table shows roughly 290,000 clones, with 90% occurring only once. Sample: PBMCs or T cells enriched from blood (not recorded which). These TCRs come from a woman between 18 and 29 years old with acute COVID-19. CDR3s include the opening cysteine and the closing phenylalanine or tryptophan. D genes are given only for firm matches. Where a row states a size, it is once, few, many or the class of an expanded clone; other rows omit it.

d_gene,abundance,j_gene,v_gene,CDR3aa,CDR3nt
TRBD2,-,TRBJ2-3,TRBV10-1,CASSESTTSGMADTQYF,TGCGCCAGCAGTGAGTCGACGACTAGCGGGATGGCAGATACGCAGTATTTT
-,-,TRBJ1-6,TRBV30,CAWKRGGGYNSPLHF,TGTGCCTGGAAACGAGGGGGGGGTTATAATTCACCCCTCCACTTT
TRBD1,-,TRBJ2-7,TRBV9,CASSVGPGQGTYEQYF,TGTGCCAGCAGCGTCGGACCGGGACAGGGGACCTACGAGCAGTACTTC
TRBD1,-,TRBJ1-2,TRBV18,CASSPTTQQGTQFYGYTF,TGTGCCAGCTCACCGACCACACAACAGGGGACCCAATTCTATGGCTACACCTTC
-,-,TRBJ1-5,TRBV21-1,CASSKSEGGPLKGRRNQPQHF,TGTGCCAGCAGCAAATCAGAAGGGGGCCCTCTGAAGGGCCGACGCAATCAGCCCCAGCATTTT
-,-,TRBJ2-2,TRBV18,CASSAPGQTTGELFF,TGTGCCAGCTCGGCCCCAGGACAGACCACCGGGGAGCTGTTTTTT
-,once,TRBJ2-7,TRBV19,CASSIVGSGPLRIYEQYF,TGTGCCAGTAGTATAGTCGGGAGCGGGCCCCTCCGGATCTACGAGCAGTACTTC
TRBD1,-,TRBJ1-6,TRBV28,CASSPRTGGLSPLHF,TGTGCCAGCAGTCCCCGGACAGGGGGTCTCTCACCCCTCCACTTT
-,-,TRBJ1-4,TRBV5-1,CASSLERGPNEKLFF,TGCGCCAGCAGTTTGGAAAGGGGTCCTAATGAAAAACTGTTTTTT
-,-,TRBJ1-5,TRBV15,CATSRDSGNRLRQPQHF,TGTGCCACCAGCAGAGATTCAGGGAACAGATTGCGTCAGCCCCAGCATTTT
TRBD2,-,TRBJ2-3,TRBV24-1,CATSDSLAGDTDTQYF,TGTGCCACCAGTGATTCTCTAGCGGGGGACACAGATACGCAGTATTTT
TRBD2,-,TRBJ2-3,TRBV9,CASSVAWSSGRDTQYF,TGTGCCAGCAGCGTAGCTTGGTCTAGCGGGAGAGATACGCAGTATTTT
TRBD1,few,TRBJ1-1,TRBV28,CASRRTGGGGTEAFF,TGTGCCAGCAGACGGACAGGGGGAGGGGGCACTGAAGCTTTCTTT
TRBD1,-,TRBJ2-1,TRBV9,CASSVVQGAGNEQFF,TGTGCCAGCAGCGTAGTACAGGGGGCCGGCAATGAGCAGTTCTTC
-,-,TRBJ2-4,TRBV20-1,CSASKEPRKNIQYF,TGCAGTGCTAGTAAGGAGCCCCGCAAAAACATTCAGTACTTC
-,few,TRBJ2-2,TRBV5-1,CASSYGHRRAGELFF,TGCGCCAGCAGCTATGGACATCGGAGAGCCGGGGAGCTGTTTTTT
-,-,TRBJ1-6,TRBV30,CAWSVQGNSPLHF,TGTGCCTGGAGTGTCCAGGGGAATTCACCCCTCCACTTT
TRBD1,-,TRBJ1-1,TRBV6-4,CASSVNPLTGGMNTEAFF,TGTGCCAGCAGTGTTAACCCCCTAACAGGGGGGATGAACACTGAAGCTTTCTTT